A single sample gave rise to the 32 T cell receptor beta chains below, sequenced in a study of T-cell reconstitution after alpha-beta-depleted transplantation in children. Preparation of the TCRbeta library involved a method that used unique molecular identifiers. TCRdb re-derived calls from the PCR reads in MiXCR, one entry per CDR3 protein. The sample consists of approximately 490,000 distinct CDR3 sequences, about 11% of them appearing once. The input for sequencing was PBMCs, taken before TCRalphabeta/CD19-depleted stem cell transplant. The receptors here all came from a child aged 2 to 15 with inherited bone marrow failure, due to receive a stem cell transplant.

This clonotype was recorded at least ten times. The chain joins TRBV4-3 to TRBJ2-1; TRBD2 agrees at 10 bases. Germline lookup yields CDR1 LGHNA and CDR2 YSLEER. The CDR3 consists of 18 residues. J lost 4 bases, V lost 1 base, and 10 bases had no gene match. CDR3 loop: CASSQGPSGSSFYNEQFF. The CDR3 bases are TGCGCCAGCAGCCAAGGCCCTAGCGGGAGCTCATTTTACAATGAGCAGTTCTTC.

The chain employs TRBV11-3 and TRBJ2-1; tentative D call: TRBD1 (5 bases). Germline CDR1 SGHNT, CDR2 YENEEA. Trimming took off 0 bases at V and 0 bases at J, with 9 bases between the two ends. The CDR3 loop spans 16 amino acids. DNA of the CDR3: TGTGCCAGCAGCTTAGATGGGGCAAGCTCCTACAATGAGCAGTTCTTC. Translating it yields CASSLDGASSYNEQFF.

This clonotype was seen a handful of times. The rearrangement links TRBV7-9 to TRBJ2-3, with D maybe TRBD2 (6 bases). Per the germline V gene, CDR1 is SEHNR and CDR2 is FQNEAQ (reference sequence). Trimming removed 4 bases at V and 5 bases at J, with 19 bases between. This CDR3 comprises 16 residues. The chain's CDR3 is CASSSIAAPIGDTQYF. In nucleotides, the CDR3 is TGTGCCAGCAGCTCCATAGCGGCCCCTATTGGAGATACGCAGTATTTT.

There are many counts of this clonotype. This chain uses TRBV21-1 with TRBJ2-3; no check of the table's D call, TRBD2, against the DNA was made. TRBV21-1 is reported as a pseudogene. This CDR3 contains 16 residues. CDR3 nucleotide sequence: TGTGCCAGCAGCGAGCTAGCCACACCTCACACAGATACGCAGTATTTT. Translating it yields CASSELATPHTDTQYF.

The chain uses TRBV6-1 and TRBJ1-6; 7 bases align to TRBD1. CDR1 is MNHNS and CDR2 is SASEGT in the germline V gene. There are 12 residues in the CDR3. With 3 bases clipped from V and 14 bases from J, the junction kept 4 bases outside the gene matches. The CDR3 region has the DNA TGTGCCAGCAGTGACCCAGGGGGATCCCTCCACTTT. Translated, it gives CASSDPGGSLHF.

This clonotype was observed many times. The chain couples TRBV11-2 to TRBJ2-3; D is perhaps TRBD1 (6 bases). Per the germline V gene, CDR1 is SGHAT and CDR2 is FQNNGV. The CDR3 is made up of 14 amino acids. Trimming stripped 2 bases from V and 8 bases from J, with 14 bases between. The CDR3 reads CASSLSRGKTTQYF. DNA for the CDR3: TGTGCCAGCAGCTTAAGCAGGGGAAAGACTACGCAGTATTTT. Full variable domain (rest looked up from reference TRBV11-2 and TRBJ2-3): EAGVAQSPRYKIIEKRQSVAFWCNPISGHATLYWYQQILGQGPKLLIQFQNNGVVDDSQLPKDRFSAERLKGVDSTLKIQPAKLEDSAVYLCASSLSRGKTTQYFGPGTRLTVL.

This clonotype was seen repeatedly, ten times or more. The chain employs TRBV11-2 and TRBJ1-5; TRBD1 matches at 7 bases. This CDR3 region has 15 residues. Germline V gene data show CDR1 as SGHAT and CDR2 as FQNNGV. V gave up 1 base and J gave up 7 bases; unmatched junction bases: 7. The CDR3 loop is CASSLGLPGGQPQHF. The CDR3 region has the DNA TGTGCCAGCAGCTTAGGTCTTCCAGGGGGGCAGCCCCAGCATTTT.

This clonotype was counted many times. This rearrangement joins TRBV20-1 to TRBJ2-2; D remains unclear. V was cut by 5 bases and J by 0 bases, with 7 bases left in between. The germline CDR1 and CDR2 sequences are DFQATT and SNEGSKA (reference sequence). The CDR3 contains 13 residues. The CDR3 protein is CSARRTNTGELFF. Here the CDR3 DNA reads TGCAGTGCTCGCCGGACGAACACCGGGGAGCTGTTTTTT.

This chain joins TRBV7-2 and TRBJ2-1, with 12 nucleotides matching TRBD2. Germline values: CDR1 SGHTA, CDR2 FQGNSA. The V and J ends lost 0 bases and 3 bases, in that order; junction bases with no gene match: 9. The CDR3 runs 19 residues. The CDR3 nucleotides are TGTGCCAGCAGCTTAGCGCTCAGGCTAGCGGGAGGGGGCTACAATGAGCAGTTCTTC. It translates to CASSLALRLAGGGYNEQFF.

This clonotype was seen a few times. The CDR3 protein is CASSPLTGASETQYF. The CDR3, as DNA: TGTGCCAGCAGTCCACTGACAGGGGCGTCGGAGACCCAGTACTTC. V gene TRBV27 combines with J gene TRBJ2-5, with 8 bases aligning to TRBD1. Germline V lookup: CDR1 MNHEY, CDR2 SMNVEV (reference sequence). Trimming removed 5 bases from V and 5 bases from J; junction bases left unmatched: 10. This CDR3 has 15 residues.

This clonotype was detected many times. The CDR3 here is CASSRTSSFYNEQFF. The CDR3, as DNA: TGTGCCAGCAGCCGTACTAGTTCTTTTTACAATGAGCAGTTCTTC. The chain recombines TRBV4-2 with TRBJ2-1; tentative D call: TRBD2 (5 bases). This CDR3 is built from 15 residues. Per germline, CDR1 LGHNA and CDR2 YNFKEQ. The V gene lost 4 bases and the J gene lost 4 bases, with 14 bases spanning the gap.

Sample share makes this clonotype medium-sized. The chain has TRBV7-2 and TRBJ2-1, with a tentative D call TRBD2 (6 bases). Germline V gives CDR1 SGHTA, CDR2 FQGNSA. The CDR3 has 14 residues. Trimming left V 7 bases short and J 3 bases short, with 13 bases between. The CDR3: CASTMGTHYNEQFF. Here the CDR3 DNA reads TGTGCCAGCACCATGGGGACTCACTACAATGAGCAGTTCTTC.

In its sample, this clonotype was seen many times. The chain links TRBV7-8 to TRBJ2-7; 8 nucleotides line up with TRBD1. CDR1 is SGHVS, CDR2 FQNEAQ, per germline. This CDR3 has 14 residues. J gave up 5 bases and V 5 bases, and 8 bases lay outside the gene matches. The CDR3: CASSTPAGGHEQYF. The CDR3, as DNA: TGTGCCAGCAGCACCCCCGCAGGGGGCCACGAGCAGTACTTC.

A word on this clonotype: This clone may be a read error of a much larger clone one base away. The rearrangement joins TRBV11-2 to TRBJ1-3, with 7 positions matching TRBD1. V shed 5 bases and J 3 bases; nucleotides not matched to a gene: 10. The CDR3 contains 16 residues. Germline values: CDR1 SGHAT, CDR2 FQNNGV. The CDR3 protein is CASSARGSSYGNTIYF. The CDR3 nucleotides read TGTGCCAGCAGCGCCAGGGGGTCAAGCTATGGAAACACCATATATTTT. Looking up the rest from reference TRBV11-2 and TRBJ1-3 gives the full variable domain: EAGVAQSPRYKIIEKRQSVAFWCNPISGHATLYWYQQILGQGPKLLIQFQNNGVVDDSQLPKDRFSAERLKGVDSTLKIQPAKLEDSAVYLCASSARGSSYGNTIYFGEGSWLTVV.

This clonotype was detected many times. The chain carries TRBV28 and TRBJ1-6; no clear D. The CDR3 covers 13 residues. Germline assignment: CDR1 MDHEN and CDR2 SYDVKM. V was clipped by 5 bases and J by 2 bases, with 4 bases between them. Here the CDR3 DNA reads TGTGCCAGCAGTGTACCCTATAATTCACCCCTCCACTTT. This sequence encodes CASSVPYNSPLHF.

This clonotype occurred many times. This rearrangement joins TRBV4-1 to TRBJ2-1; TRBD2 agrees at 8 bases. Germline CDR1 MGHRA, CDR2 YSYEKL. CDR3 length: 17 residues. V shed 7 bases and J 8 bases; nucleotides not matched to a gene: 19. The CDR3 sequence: CASTLSPPSGSLYEQFF. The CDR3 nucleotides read TGCGCCAGCACCCTTTCGCCCCCCAGCGGGAGTCTCTATGAGCAGTTCTTC.

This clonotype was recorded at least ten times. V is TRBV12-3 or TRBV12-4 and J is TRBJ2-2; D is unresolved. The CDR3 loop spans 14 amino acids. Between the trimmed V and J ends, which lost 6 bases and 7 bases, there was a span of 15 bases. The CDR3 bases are TGTGCCAGCAGCCCCGACATAGTGGGCGGGGAGCTGTTTTTT. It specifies CASSPDIVGGELFF.

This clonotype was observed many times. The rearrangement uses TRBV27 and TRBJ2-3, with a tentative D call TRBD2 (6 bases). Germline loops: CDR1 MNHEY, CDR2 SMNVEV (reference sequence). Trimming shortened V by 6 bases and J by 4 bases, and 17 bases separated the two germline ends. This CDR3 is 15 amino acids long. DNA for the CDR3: TGTGCCAGCAGCCCGGGGGAGGTAGTCCCAGATACGCAGTATTTT. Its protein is CASSPGEVVPDTQYF.

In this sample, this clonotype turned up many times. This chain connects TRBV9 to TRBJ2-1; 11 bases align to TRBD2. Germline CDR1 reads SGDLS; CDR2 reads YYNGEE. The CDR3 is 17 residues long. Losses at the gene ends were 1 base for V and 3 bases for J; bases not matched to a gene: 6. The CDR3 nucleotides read TGTGCCAGCAGCGTAAGGGGGGGGACTAGCGGCTACAATGAGCAGTTCTTC. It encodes CASSVRGGTSGYNEQFF.

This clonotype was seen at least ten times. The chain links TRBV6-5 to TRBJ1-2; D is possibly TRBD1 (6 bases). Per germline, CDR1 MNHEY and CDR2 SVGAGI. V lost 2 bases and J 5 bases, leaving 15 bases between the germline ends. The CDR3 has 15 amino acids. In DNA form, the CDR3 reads TGTGCCAGCAGTTACGGGGAGGGGGAGGGGTATGGCTACACCTTC. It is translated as CASSYGEGEGYGYTF.

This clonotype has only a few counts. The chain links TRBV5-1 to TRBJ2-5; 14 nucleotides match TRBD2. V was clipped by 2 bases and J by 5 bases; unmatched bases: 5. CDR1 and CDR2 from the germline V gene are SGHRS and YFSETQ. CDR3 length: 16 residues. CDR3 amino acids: CASSFPGLAGVETQYF. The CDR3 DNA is TGCGCCAGCAGCTTTCCGGGACTAGCGGGAGTTGAGACCCAGTACTTC.

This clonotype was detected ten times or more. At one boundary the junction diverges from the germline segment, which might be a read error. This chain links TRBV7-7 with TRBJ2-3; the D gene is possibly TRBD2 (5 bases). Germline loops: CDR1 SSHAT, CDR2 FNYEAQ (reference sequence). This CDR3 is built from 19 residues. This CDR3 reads CASSSPPRELGGEGDTQYF. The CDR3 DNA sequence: TGTGCTAGCAGCTCACCACCCCGGGAACTAGGTGGAGAAGGAGATACGCAGTATTTT.

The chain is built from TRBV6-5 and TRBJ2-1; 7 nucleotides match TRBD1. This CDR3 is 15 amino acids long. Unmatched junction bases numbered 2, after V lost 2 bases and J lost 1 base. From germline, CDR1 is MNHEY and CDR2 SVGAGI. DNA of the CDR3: TGTGCCAGCAGTTACGGACAGGATTCCTACAATGAGCAGTTCTTC. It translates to CASSYGQDSYNEQFF.

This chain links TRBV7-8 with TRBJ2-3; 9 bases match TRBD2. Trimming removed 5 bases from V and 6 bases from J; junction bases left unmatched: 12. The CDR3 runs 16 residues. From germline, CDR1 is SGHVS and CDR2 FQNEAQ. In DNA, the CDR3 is TGTGCCAGCAGCCGTCAGACTAGCGGAGGGGGGGATACGCAGTATTTT. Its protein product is CASSRQTSGGGDTQYF. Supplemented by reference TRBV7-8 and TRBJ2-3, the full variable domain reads GAGVSQSPRYKVAKRGQDVALRCDPISGHVSLFWYQQALGQGPEFLTYFQNEAQLDKSGLPSDRFFAERPEGSVSTLKIQRTQQEDSAVYLCASSRQTSGGGDTQYFGPGTRLTVL.

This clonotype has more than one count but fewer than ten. CDR3 DNA: TGTGCCAGCAGCCAAGATAGAAGTCAGGGTATTTTTGCGAACACCGGGGAGCTGTTTTTT. Its protein product is CASSQDRSQGIFANTGELFF. The V gene is TRBV14, the J gene TRBJ2-2, with D maybe TRBD1 (5 bases). CDR1 and CDR2 from the germline V gene are SGHDN and FVKESK. Trimming cost V 0 bases and J 0 bases, with 20 bases left between them. The CDR3 sequence is 20 residues long.

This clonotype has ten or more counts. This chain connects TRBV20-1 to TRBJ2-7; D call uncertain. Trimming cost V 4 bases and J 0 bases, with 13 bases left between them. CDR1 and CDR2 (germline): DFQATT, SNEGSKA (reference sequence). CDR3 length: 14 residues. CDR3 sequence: CSATKAMSSYEQYF. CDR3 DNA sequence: TGCAGTGCTACGAAAGCGATGAGCTCCTACGAGCAGTACTTC.

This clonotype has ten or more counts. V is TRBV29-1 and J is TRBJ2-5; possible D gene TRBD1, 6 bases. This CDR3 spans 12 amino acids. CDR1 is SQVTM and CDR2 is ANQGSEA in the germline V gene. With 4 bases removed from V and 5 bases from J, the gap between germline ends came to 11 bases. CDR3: CSVGRGSETQYF. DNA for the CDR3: TGCAGCGTTGGCAGGGGCAGCGAGACCCAGTACTTC.

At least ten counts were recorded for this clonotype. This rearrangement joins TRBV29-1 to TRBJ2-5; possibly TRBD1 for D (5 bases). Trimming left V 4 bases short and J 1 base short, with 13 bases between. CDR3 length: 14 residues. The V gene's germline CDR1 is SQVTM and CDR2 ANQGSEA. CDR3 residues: CSVARIRAQETQYF. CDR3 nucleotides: TGCAGCGTTGCTCGCATCAGGGCCCAAGAGACCCAGTACTTC.

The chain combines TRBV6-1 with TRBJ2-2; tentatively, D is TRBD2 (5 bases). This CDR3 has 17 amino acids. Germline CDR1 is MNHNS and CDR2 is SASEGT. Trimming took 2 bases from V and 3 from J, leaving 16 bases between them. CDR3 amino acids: CASSEKGATKYTGELFF. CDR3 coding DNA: TGTGCCAGCAGTGAAAAGGGAGCGACCAAGTACACCGGGGAGCTGTTTTTT.

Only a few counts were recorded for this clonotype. The CDR3 here is CASSYSGQDLTGELFF. The CDR3 DNA reads as TGTGCCAGCAGTTACTCCGGACAGGACCTCACCGGGGAGCTGTTTTTT. The chain couples TRBV6-2 or TRBV6-3 to TRBJ2-2; 7 nucleotides align to TRBD1. The CDR3 is made up of 16 amino acids. The germline gives CDR1 MNHEY, CDR2 SVGEGT. Losses at the gene ends were 0 bases for V and 4 bases for J; bases not matched to a gene: 5.

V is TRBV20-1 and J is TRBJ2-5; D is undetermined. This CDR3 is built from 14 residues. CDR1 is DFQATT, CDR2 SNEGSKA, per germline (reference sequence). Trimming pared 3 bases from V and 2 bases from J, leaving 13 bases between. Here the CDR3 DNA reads TGCAGTGCTAGGACCGGACGCCCGCAAGAGACCCAGTACTTC. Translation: CSARTGRPQETQYF.

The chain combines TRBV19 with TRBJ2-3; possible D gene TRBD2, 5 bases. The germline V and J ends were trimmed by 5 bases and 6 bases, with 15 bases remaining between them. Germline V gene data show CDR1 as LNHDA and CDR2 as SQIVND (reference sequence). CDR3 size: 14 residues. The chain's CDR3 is CASSLASVWDTQYF. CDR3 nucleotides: TGTGCCAGTAGTCTAGCCTCCGTCTGGGATACGCAGTATTTT.